The clone carrying this T cell receptor (beta chain) was recorded a few times. Antigen specificity is unknown. MiXCR, run by TCRdb on the reads, gives a single entry per CDR3 protein. The data hold around 570,000 distinct CDR3 sequences, with 40% observed a single time. The data were taken from a study of T cell repertoires in cytomegalovirus infection. Study-level information: Indications came from public TCR beta signatures; they pointed to CMV infection and to a matching HLA type.

Trimming removed 3 bases from V and 4 bases from J, with 15 bases in between. CDR3 length equals 15 residues. Germline V gene data show CDR1 as SGHTA and CDR2 as FQGNSA. Sequencing used cultured PBMCs, obtained from culture after CMV antigen stimulation. This sequence joins TRBV7-2 and TRBJ1-1, with unresolved D. The sequence derives from a human donor in good health (CMV status not recorded). Some clones in this sample may be carry-over from other donors' samples. The CDR3 spells CASSFWPRFPTEAFF. The DNA of the CDR3 is TGTGCCAGCAGCTTTTGGCCCCGGTTTCCCACTGAAGCTTTCTTT.